The 7 T cell receptor beta chains presented below share a single source sample, sequenced in a study of blood T cell repertoires in COVID-19. Only in-frame clones appear in the TCRdb table, and some are missing; sequencing was by immunoSEQ multiplex PCR. The data contain some 350,000 clones, 80% to 90% of them singletons. Specimen: PBMCs or T cells enriched from blood (not recorded which). The receptors originated from a young man who had recovered from COVID-19.

The rearrangement joins TRBV6-5 to TRBJ2-1; TRBD1 agrees at 9 bases. The CDR3 is made up of 15 amino acids. The J segment lost 8 bases and the V segment lost 5 bases, leaving 10 bases of the junction unmatched. Germline V lookup: CDR1 MNHEY, CDR2 SVGAGI. CDR3: CASSPGTGRYDEQFF. Here the CDR3 DNA reads TGTGCCAGCAGTCCCGGGACAGGGAGGTACGATGAGCAGTTCTTC.

V is TRBV6-1 and J is TRBJ2-7, with 8 nucleotides matching TRBD2. The J segment lost 9 bases and the V segment lost 2 bases, leaving 6 bases of the junction unmatched. CDR1 and CDR2 from the germline V gene are MNHNS and SASEGT. This CDR3 comprises 13 residues. This CDR3 is CASSELTSEGQYF. The CDR3 DNA follows: TGTGCCAGCAGTGAACTGACTAGCGAAGGGCAGTACTTC.

The gene calls are TRBV21-1 and TRBJ2-3; the table assigns TRBD1, which was not confirmed against the DNA. TRBV21-1 is termed a pseudogene. This CDR3 is built from 18 residues. The CDR3 nucleotides are TGTGCCAGCAGCAATACGGAAGGGACAGGGCTGGTCACAGATACGCAGTATTTT. Its translation is CASSNTEGTGLVTDTQYF.

This clone was observed once. At one boundary the junction diverges from the germline segment, which might be a read error. The chain uses TRBV15 and TRBJ2-1; maybe TRBD2 (7 bases). This CDR3 is built from 15 residues. CDR1 is LNHNV and CDR2 is YYDKDF in the germline V gene (reference sequence). CDR3 protein: CPTSCGVGGGLSGFF. In DNA, the CDR3 is TGTCCCACCAGCTGTGGGGTTGGGGGGGGGCTATCGGGGTTCTTC.

The genes are TRBV15 and TRBJ1-1; the D is unclear. CDR3 size: 15 residues. Looked up from germline, CDR1 is LNHNV and CDR2 is YYDKDF (reference sequence). V lost 0 bases and J lost 0, with 8 bases in between. CDR3 nucleotides: TGTGCCACCAGCAGAGACTCGTTCCTGAACACTGAAGCTTTCTTT. It codes for CATSRDSFLNTEAFF.

This chain joins TRBV7-8 and TRBJ1-1; 10 bases line up with TRBD1. V lost 8 bases and J lost 0; bases outside the gene matches: 15. Germline lookup yields CDR1 SGHVS and CDR2 FQNEAQ. CDR3 length equals 18 residues. The CDR3, as DNA: TGTGCCAGCTCAAAAAGGCAGAGACAGGGGGCCTTGAACACTGAAGCTTTCTTT. It specifies CASSKRQRQGALNTEAFF. Combining the CDR3 with reference TRBV7-8 and TRBJ1-1 gives the whole variable domain GAGVSQSPRYKVAKRGQDVALRCDPISGHVSLFWYQQALGQGPEFLTYFQNEAQLDKSGLPSDRFFAERPEGSVSTLKIQRTQQEDSAVYLCASSKRQRQGALNTEAFFGQGTRLTVV.

J is TRBJ2-3 and V is TRBV7-9; perhaps TRBD1 as D (5 bases). This CDR3 region has 15 residues. Germline V gene sequence: CDR1 SEHNR, CDR2 FQNEAQ (reference sequence). The V and J ends lost 1 base and 5 bases respectively, with 13 bases between them. CDR3 nucleotide sequence: TGTGCCAGCAGCTTAGGCCATCAGGGCAGAGATACGCAGTATTTT. It codes for CASSLGHQGRDTQYF.